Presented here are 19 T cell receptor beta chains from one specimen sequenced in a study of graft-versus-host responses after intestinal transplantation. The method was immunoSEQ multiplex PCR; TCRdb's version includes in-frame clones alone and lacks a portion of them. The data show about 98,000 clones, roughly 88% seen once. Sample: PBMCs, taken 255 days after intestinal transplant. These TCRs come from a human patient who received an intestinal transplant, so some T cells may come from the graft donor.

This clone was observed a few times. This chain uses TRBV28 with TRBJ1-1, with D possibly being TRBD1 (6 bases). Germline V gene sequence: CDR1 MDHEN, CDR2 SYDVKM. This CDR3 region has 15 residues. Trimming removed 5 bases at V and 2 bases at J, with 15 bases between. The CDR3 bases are TGTGCCAGCAGTGCACAGGGCTTCAGAAACACTGAAGCTTTCTTT. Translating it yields CASSAQGFRNTEAFF.

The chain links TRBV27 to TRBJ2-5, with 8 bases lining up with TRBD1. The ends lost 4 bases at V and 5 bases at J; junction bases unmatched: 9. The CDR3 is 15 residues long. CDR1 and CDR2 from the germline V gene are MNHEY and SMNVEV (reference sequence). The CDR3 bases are TGTGCCAGCAGTTCCTGGACAGGGCCAGGGGAGACCCAGTACTTC. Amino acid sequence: CASSSWTGPGETQYF.

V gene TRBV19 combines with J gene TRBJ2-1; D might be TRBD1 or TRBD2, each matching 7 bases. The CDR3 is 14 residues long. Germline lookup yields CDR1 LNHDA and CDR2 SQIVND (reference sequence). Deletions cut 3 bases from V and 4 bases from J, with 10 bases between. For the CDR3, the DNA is TGTGCCAGTAGTATCCAGGGGGGGTACAATGAGCAGTTCTTC. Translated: CASSIQGGYNEQFF. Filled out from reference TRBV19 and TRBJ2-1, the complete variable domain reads DGGITQSPKYLFRKEGQNVTLSCEQNLNHDAMYWYRQDPGQGLRLIYYSQIVNDFQKGDIAEGYSVSREKKESFPLTVTSAQKNPTAFYLCASSIQGGYNEQFFGPGTRLTVL.

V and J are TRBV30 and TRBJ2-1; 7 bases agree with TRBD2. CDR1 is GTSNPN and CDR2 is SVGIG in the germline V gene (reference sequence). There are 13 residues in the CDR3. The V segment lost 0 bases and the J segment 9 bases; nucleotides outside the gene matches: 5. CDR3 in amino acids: CAWSVGGLGEQFF. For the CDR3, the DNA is TGTGCCTGGAGTGTGGGAGGGTTAGGTGAGCAGTTCTTC.

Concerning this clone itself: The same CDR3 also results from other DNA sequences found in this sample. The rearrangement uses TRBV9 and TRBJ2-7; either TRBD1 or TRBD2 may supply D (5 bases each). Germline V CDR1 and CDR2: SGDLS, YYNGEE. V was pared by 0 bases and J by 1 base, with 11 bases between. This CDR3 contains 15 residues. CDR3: CASSVDGDPSYEQYF. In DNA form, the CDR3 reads TGTGCCAGCAGCGTAGACGGGGACCCTTCCTACGAGCAGTACTTC.

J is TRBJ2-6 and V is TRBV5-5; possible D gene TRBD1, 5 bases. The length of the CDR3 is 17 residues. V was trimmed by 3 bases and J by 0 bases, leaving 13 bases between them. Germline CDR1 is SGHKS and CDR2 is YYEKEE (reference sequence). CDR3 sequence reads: CASSSAGLSSGANVLTF. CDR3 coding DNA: TGTGCCAGCAGCTCCGCAGGGCTGTCCTCTGGGGCCAACGTCCTGACTTTC.

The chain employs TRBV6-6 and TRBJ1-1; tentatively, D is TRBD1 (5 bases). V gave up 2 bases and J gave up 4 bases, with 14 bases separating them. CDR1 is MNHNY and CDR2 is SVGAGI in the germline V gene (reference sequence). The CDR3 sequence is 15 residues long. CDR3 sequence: CASSYRQGWVTEAFF. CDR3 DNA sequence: TGTGCCAGCAGTTACCGGCAGGGATGGGTCACTGAAGCTTTCTTT.

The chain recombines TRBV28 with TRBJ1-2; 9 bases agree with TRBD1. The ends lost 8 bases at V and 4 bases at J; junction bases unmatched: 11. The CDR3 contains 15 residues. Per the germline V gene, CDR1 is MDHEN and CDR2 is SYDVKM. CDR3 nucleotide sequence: TGTGCCAGCGGTGGGGCGGGACAGGGACCCTATGGCTACACCTTC. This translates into CASGGAGQGPYGYTF.

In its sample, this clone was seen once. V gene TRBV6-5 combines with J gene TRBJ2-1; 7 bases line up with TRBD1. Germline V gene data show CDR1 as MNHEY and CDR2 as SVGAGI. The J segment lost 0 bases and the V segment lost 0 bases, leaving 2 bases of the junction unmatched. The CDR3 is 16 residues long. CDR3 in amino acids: CASSYSTGSSYNEQFF. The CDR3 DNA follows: TGTGCCAGCAGTTACTCGACAGGGAGCTCCTACAATGAGCAGTTCTTC.

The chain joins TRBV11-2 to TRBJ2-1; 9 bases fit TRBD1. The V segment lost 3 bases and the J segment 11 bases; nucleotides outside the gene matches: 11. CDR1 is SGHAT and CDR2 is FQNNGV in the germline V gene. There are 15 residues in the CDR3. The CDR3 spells CASSFNHRTGEKQFF. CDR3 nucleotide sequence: TGTGCCAGCAGCTTCAACCACCGGACAGGGGAAAAGCAGTTCTTC.

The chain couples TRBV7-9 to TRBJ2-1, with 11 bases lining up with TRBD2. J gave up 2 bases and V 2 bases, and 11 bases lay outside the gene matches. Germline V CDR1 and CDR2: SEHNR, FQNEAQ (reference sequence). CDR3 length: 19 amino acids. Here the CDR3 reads CASSLPTGLAGGAYNEQFF. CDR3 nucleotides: TGTGCCAGCAGCTTACCGACAGGACTAGCGGGCGGGGCCTACAATGAGCAGTTCTTC.

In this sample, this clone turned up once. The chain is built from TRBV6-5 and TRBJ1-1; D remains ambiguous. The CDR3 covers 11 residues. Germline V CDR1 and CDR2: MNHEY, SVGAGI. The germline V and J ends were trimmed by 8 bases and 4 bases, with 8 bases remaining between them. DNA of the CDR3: TGTGCCAGCGGCTGGGCCACTGAAGCTTTCTTT. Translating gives CASGWATEAFF.

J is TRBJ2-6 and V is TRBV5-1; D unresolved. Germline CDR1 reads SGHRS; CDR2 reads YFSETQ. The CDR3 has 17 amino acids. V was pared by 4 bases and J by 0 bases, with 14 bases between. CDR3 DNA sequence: TGCGCCAGCAGCCCGACTTGGCGTATCTCTGGGGCCAACGTCCTGACTTTC. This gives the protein CASSPTWRISGANVLTF.

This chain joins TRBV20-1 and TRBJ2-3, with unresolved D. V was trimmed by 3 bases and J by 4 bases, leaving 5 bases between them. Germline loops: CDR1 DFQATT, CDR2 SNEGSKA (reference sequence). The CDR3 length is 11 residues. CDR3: CSARFPDTQYF. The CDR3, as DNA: TGCAGTGCTAGGTTTCCAGATACGCAGTATTTT.

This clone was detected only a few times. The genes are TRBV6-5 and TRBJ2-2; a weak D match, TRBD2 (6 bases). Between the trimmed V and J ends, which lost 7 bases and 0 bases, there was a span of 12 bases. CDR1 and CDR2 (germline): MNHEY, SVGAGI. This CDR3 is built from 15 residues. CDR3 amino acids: CASTTGEANTGELFF. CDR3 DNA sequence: TGTGCCAGCACCACGGGGGAGGCGAACACCGGGGAGCTGTTTTTT.

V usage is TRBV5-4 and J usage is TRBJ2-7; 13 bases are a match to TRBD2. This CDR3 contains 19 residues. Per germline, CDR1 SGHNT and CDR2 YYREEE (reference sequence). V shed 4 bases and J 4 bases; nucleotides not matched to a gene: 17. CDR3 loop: CASSNGLAGEGGLVYEQYV. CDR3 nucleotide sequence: TGTGCCAGCAGCAACGGACTAGCGGGGGAAGGGGGGTTGGTGTACGAGCAGTACGTC.

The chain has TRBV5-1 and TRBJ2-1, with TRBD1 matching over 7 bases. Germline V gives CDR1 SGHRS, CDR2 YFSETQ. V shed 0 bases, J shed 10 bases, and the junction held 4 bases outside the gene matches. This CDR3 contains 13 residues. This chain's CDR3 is CASSLGGGDEQFF. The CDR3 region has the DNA TGCGCCAGCAGCTTGGGAGGGGGCGACGAGCAGTTCTTC.

CDR3 in amino acids: CASSVGDTSYEQYF. The CDR3 DNA reads as TGTGCCAGCAGCGTAGGGGACACGTCCTACGAGCAGTACTTC. The rearrangement uses TRBV9 and TRBJ2-7, with D possibly being TRBD1 (6 bases). Between the trimmed V and J ends, which lost 0 bases and 1 base, there was a span of 8 bases. CDR3 size: 14 residues. Germline CDR1 and CDR2: SGDLS and YYNGEE. Filled out from reference TRBV9 and TRBJ2-7, the complete variable domain reads DSGVTQTPKHLITATGQRVTLRCSPRSGDLSVYWYQQSLDQGLQFLIQYYNGEERAKGNILERFSAQQFPDLHSELNLSSLELGDSALYFCASSVGDTSYEQYFGPGTRLTVT.

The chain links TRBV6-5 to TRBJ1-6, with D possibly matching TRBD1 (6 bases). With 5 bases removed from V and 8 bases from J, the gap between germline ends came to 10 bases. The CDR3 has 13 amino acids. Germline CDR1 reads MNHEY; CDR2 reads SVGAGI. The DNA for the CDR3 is TGTGCCAGCAGTCTGGACAGAGATTCACCCCTCCACTTT. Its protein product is CASSLDRDSPLHF.